A selection of T cell receptor beta chains follows, all from one sample in a study of T cells in Graves' hyperthyroidism and ophthalmopathy. From the multiplex PCR reads, TCRdb called clonotypes with MiXCR, one entry per CDR3 protein. The table shows around 500,000 distinct CDR3 sequences, with about 16% occurring only once. Sequenced material: blood. The receptors originated from a woman younger than 45 with Graves' ophthalmopathy. Both conserved end residues are part of each CDR3. The order of the fields is V gene, clone size, D gene, J gene, CDR3 protein, CDR3 DNA. D genes are given only for firm matches. Expanded clones get a size class; other rows say once, few or many, or leave the size out.

TRBV25-1	NA	NA	TRBJ1-6	CATPSGGSDNSPLHF	TGTGCCACCCCAAGTGGGGGCTCTGATAATTCACCCCTCCACTTT
TRBV6-5	NA	NA	TRBJ2-3	CASSYTRGRDTQYF	TGTGCCAGCAGTTACACAAGGGGACGGGATACGCAGTATTTT
TRBV5-1	many	NA	TRBJ2-5	CASSLSTTRETQYF	TGCGCCAGCAGCTTGAGTACCACCAGGGAGACCCAGTACTTC
TRBV7-2	few	NA	TRBJ1-6	CASSLGVNSPLHF	TGTGCCAGCAGCTTAGGGGTTAATTCACCCCTCCACTTT
TRBV12-3/TRBV12-4	many	TRBD1	TRBJ1-2	CASSTGTGYGYTF	TGTGCCAGCAGTACGGGGACAGGTTATGGCTACACCTTC
TRBV20-1	many	TRBD2	TRBJ2-7	CSVIPPSGRFPYEQYF	TGCAGTGTTATCCCACCAAGCGGGAGATTTCCCTACGAGCAGTACTTC
TRBV2	few	NA	TRBJ1-4	CASSQNVNNEKLFF	TGTGCCAGCAGTCAAAATGTTAACAATGAAAAACTGTTTTTT
TRBV6-1	few	TRBD1	TRBJ1-1	CASSYDRAPEAFF	TGTGCCAGCAGTTACGACAGGGCACCGGAAGCTTTCTTT
TRBV20-1	many	NA	TRBJ2-5	CSALRVSNGMETQYF	TGCAGTGCTCTACGGGTATCGAATGGAATGGAGACCCAGTACTTC
TRBV19	few	NA	TRBJ2-2	CASSITGSAGELFF	TGTGCCAGTAGTATAACAGGGTCCGCCGGGGAGCTGTTTTTT
TRBV12-3/TRBV12-4	many	NA	TRBJ2-2	CASTPGRPGELFF	TGTGCCAGCACCCCTGGGCGGCCCGGGGAGCTGTTTTTT
TRBV18	NA	TRBD2	TRBJ2-2	CASSPYGGSTPGELFF	TGTGCCAGCTCACCATACGGCGGGAGTACACCCGGGGAGCTGTTTTTT
TRBV5-1	NA	TRBD2	TRBJ2-1	CASSFGTSKNEQFF	TGCGCCAGCAGCTTCGGGACTAGCAAAAATGAGCAGTTCTTC
TRBV5-1	many	NA	TRBJ1-2	CASSRNPGAEGYTF	TGCGCCAGCAGCCGAAACCCGGGGGCTGAAGGCTACACCTTC
TRBV2	many	TRBD2	TRBJ2-3	CASRLAGGTDTQYF	TGTGCCAGCAGACTAGCGGGAGGCACAGATACGCAGTATTTT
TRBV12-3/TRBV12-4	NA	TRBD1	TRBJ2-5	CASKRTGETQYF	TGTGCCAGCAAGAGGACAGGGGAGACCCAGTACTTC
TRBV15	NA	TRBD2	TRBJ2-5	CATSVRRLAGGPGQETQYF	TGTGCCACCAGCGTCCGCCGACTAGCGGGAGGGCCAGGTCAAGAGACCCAGTACTTC
TRBV20-1	few	NA	TRBJ1-5	CSASKVSAGQPQHF	TGCAGTGCTAGTAAAGTGTCGGCGGGTCAGCCCCAGCATTTT
TRBV7-9	NA	TRBD1	TRBJ2-7	CASSTRQGVRTGYEQYF	TGTGCCAGCAGCACACGCCAGGGGGTACGGACGGGATACGAGCAGTACTTC
TRBV5-1	many	TRBD2	TRBJ2-1	CASSLRLAGRQFF	TGCGCCAGCAGCTTGAGGTTAGCGGGTCGGCAGTTCTTC
TRBV20-1	NA	NA	TRBJ1-3	CSAPTQGLLLGNTIYF	TGCAGTGCTCCGACCCAGGGCCTACTATTAGGAAACACCATATATTTT
TRBV28	many	NA	TRBJ1-5	CASRSGGRNQPQHF	TGTGCCAGCAGATCGGGCGGGCGGAATCAGCCCCAGCATTTT
TRBV18	many	NA	TRBJ2-7	CASSPGGFHEQYF	TGTGCCAGCTCACCAGGAGGGTTCCACGAGCAGTACTTC
TRBV20-1	many	NA	TRBJ2-7	CSAHSGHLFGFHEQYF	TGCAGTGCTCACTCGGGACATTTATTCGGCTTCCACGAGCAGTACTTC
TRBV6-2/TRBV6-3	NA	TRBD2	TRBJ2-7	CASSYFPSGLANEQYF	TGTGCCAGCAGTTACTTTCCTTCGGGACTAGCGAACGAGCAGTACTTC
TRBV19	many	NA	TRBJ2-1	CASSSVRISDNEQFF	TGTGCCAGTTCCTCGGTACGCATATCGGACAATGAGCAGTTCTTC
TRBV24-1	few	TRBD2	TRBJ2-3	CATSDFRSAGLSTDTQYF	TGTGCCACCAGTGATTTCCGATCAGCGGGACTGAGCACAGATACGCAGTATTTT
TRBV6-1	few	NA	TRBJ2-3	CASTRDRDLAADTQYF	TGTGCCAGCACTAGGGACCGGGACTTGGCGGCAGATACGCAGTATTTT
TRBV4-3	NA	NA	TRBJ1-5	CASSQVRADNQPQHF	TGCGCCAGCAGCCAAGTTAGGGCGGACAATCAGCCCCAGCATTTT
TRBV28	NA	NA	TRBJ2-5	CAINGGPDPNGQETQYF	TGTGCCATAAACGGGGGTCCGGACCCGAACGGCCAAGAGACCCAGTACTTC
TRBV20-1	NA	TRBD2	TRBJ2-7	CSARTSGGVYEQYF	TGCAGTGCTCGGACTAGCGGGGGAGTCTACGAGCAGTACTTC
TRBV6-1	many	NA	TRBJ1-4	CASSPGEKLFF	TGTGCCAGCAGCCCCGGGGAAAAACTGTTTTTT
TRBV7-3	NA	NA	TRBJ2-2	CASSLLAVNTGELFF	TGTGCCAGCAGCTTACTAGCAGTGAACACCGGGGAGCTGTTTTTT